A selection of T cell receptor beta chains follows, all from one sample in a study of cytomegalovirus exposure and HLA in healthy donors. Using immunoSEQ multiplex PCR, the repertoire was profiled, and TCRdb retains in-frame clones only, with some absent. Among about 130,000 clones listed, 65% to 80% were seen once. Sequenced: PBMCs. The source of these receptors is a man in his forties in good health and CMV-seronegative. The CDR3 runs from the conserved cysteine through the conserved F or W. Fields, in order: J gene, V gene, clone size, D gene, CDR3 protein, CDR3 DNA. A D gene is named only where the DNA matches it firmly. Clone size is stated in some rows and not others, as once, few, many or a class when expanded.

TRBJ2-2	TRBV19	-	-	CASSMGPGVRTGELFF	TGTGCCAGTAGTATGGGGCCAGGGGTCCGTACCGGGGAGCTGTTTTTT
TRBJ2-3	TRBV30	few	-	CAYPGLDTDTQYF	TGTGCCTACCCGGGACTGGACACAGATACGCAGTATTTT
TRBJ2-1	TRBV5-1	-	TRBD2	CASSLKGLAGGNEQFF	TGCGCCAGCAGCTTGAAAGGACTAGCGGGAGGGAATGAGCAGTTCTTC
TRBJ2-1	TRBV28	-	TRBD2	CALVAGGAYNEQFF	TGTGCCCTCGTCGCGGGAGGGGCATACAATGAGCAGTTCTTC
TRBJ1-2	TRBV19	-	TRBD1	CASTKWGTGRTNYGYTF	TGTGCCAGTACCAAGTGGGGGACAGGGCGAACTAACTATGGCTACACCTTC
TRBJ2-7	TRBV27	-	-	CASSLVGGLSYEQYF	TGTGCCAGCAGTTTAGTGGGGGGGCTTTCCTACGAGCAGTACTTC
TRBJ2-1	TRBV5-8	-	-	CASSLRVGYNEQFF	TGTGCCAGCAGCTTACGGGTGGGTTACAATGAGCAGTTCTTC
TRBJ1-5	TRBV4-1	-	-	CASSQDTGTLSNQPQHF	TGCGCCAGCAGCCAAGACACCGGGACACTTAGCAATCAGCCCCAGCATTTT
TRBJ2-7	TRBV6-4	-	TRBD2	CASNGSGGAQYEQYF	TGTGCCAGCAACGGCAGCGGGGGGGCCCAGTACGAGCAGTACTTC
TRBJ2-3	TRBV30	-	TRBD1	CAWTSHRGLGDTQYF	TGTGCCTGGACTTCCCACAGGGGGCTTGGAGATACGCAGTATTTT
TRBJ1-6	TRBV7-3	-	-	CASSPINRESSYNSPLHF	TGTGCCAGCAGCCCTATTAACAGGGAAAGCTCCTATAATTCACCCCTCCACTTT
TRBJ1-2	TRBV7-9	-	-	CASSPIGYTF	TGTGCCAGCAGCCCCATTGGCTACACCTTC
TRBJ1-5	TRBV5-1	-	TRBD1	CASRTGQGNQPQHF	TGCGCCAGCAGGACAGGGCAAGGGAATCAGCCCCAGCATTTT
TRBJ1-1	TRBV29-1	once	TRBD1	CSVEESGDRGPEAFF	TGCAGCGTTGAAGAATCCGGTGACAGGGGGCCTGAAGCTTTCTTT
TRBJ1-1	TRBV5-1	-	-	CASRRTGTSLDTEAFF	TGCGCCAGCAGACGGACCGGGACTTCTTTGGACACTGAAGCTTTCTTT
TRBJ2-3	TRBV2	-	TRBD2	CASAHGGGGTDTQYF	TGTGCCAGCGCCCATGGCGGGGGGGGCACAGATACGCAGTATTTT
TRBJ1-1	TRBV6-5	-	-	CASSWRVQNTEAFF	TGTGCCAGCAGTTGGAGGGTCCAGAACACTGAAGCTTTCTTT
TRBJ2-1	TRBV5-1	once	TRBD2	CASRLGLAGNNEQFF	TGCGCCAGCAGACTCGGACTAGCGGGAAACAATGAGCAGTTCTTC
TRBJ2-7	TRBV29-1	-	TRBD2	CSVASGGGVYEQYF	TGCAGCGTCGCTAGCGGGGGAGGCGTCTACGAGCAGTACTTC
TRBJ1-6	TRBV4-1	few	TRBD1	CASSRGTGANSPLHF	TGCGCCAGCAGCCGTGGAACAGGGGCAAATTCACCCCTCCACTTT
TRBJ2-3	TRBV7-9	-	-	CASRDSVLRSSLSDTQYF	TGTGCCAGCCGAGACAGTGTACTTCGAAGTAGTTTATCAGATACGCAGTATTTT
TRBJ2-7	TRBV29-1	-	TRBD2	CSVEFGQGGTSGIGSSYEQYF	TGCAGCGTTGAATTTGGACAGGGGGGGACTAGCGGGATCGGGAGCTCCTACGAGCAGTACTTC
TRBJ2-3	TRBV6-1	few	-	CASSEHSDTQYF	TGTGCCAGCAGTGAACATTCAGATACGCAGTATTTT
TRBJ1-5	TRBV6-1	few	-	CASSSQTGQPQHF	TGTGCCAGCAGTTCCCAGACAGGTCAGCCCCAGCATTTT
TRBJ2-3	TRBV5-4	-	-	CASSPTGTDTQYF	TGTGCCAGCAGCCCCACAGGCACAGATACGCAGTATTTT
TRBJ2-3	TRBV4-3	-	TRBD2	CASSQASGGAGSDTQYF	TGCGCCAGCAGCCAAGCTAGCGGGGGGGCCGGGTCAGATACGCAGTATTTT
TRBJ1-5	TRBV6-5	-	-	CASSSWENQPQHF	TGTGCCAGCAGTTCGTGGGAGAATCAGCCCCAGCATTTT
TRBJ1-3	TRBV5-4	-	-	CASSFSSGNTIYF	TGTGCCAGCAGCTTTAGCTCTGGAAACACCATATATTTT
TRBJ2-7	TRBV7-6	-	-	CASSQARVDEQYF	TGTGCCAGCAGCCAGGCCAGGGTCGACGAGCAGTACTTC
TRBJ2-7	TRBV5-1	few	-	CASSWVTGAYEQYF	TGCGCCAGCAGCTGGGTGACAGGCGCTTACGAGCAGTACTTC
TRBJ1-6	TRBV4-1	-	TRBD1	CASSQGRGTGFSPLHF	TGCGCCAGCAGCCAAGGCCGGGGGACAGGGTTTTCACCCCTCCACTTT
TRBJ2-3	TRBV10-3	-	TRBD2	CAISELERGPGTQYF	TGTGCCATCAGTGAACTGGAGCGGGGCCCGGGTACGCAGTATTTT
TRBJ2-1	TRBV4-2	few	TRBD1	CASSGQGDNEQFF	TGTGCCAGCAGCGGACAGGGGGACAATGAGCAGTTCTTC
TRBJ2-3	TRBV11-3	once	TRBD1	CASSHGTVTDTQYF	TGTGCCAGCAGCCACGGGACAGTCACAGATACGCAGTATTTT
TRBJ2-1	TRBV7-2	once	-	CASSLDRREQFF	TGTGCCAGCAGCTTAGACAGGCGAGAGCAGTTCTTC
TRBJ2-1	TRBV7-9	-	TRBD2	CASSANPTSALSYNEQFF	TGTGCCAGCAGCGCAAACCCCACTAGCGCCCTCTCCTACAATGAGCAGTTCTTC
TRBJ1-1	TRBV2	-	-	CASSDLLGGGNTEAFF	TGTGCCAGCAGTGATTTGCTGGGCGGGGGGAACACTGAAGCTTTCTTT
TRBJ2-7	TRBV18	-	TRBD2	CASSPAGRAGAYEQYF	TGTGCCAGCTCACCAGCCGGGAGGGCTGGGGCCTACGAGCAGTACTTC
TRBJ2-5	TRBV5-1	-	-	CASSLSPGGQETQYF	TGCGCCAGCAGCTTGTCACCAGGGGGGCAAGAGACCCAGTACTTC
TRBJ1-1	TRBV6-5	-	-	CASRQQGHTEAFF	TGTGCCAGCAGGCAACAGGGCCACACTGAAGCTTTCTTT
TRBJ2-7	TRBV5-4	-	TRBD1	CASSWQTGNSYEQYF	TGTGCCAGCAGCTGGCAGACAGGGAACTCCTACGAGCAGTACTTC
TRBJ1-1	TRBV7-8	few	-	CASSLLTTGTEAFF	TGTGCCAGCAGCTTATTAACAACAGGAACTGAAGCTTTCTTT
TRBJ2-3	TRBV6-6	-	-	CASSYSQGADTQYF	TGTGCCAGCAGTTACTCCCAGGGCGCAGATACGCAGTATTTT
TRBJ1-3	TRBV2	-	TRBD1	CASTGQGASGNTIYF	TGTGCCAGCACGGGACAGGGGGCATCTGGAAACACCATATATTTT
TRBJ1-5	TRBV9	-	-	CASSVDPLLQPQHF	TGTGCCAGCAGCGTAGACCCGCTCCTACAGCCCCAGCATTTT
TRBJ2-3	TRBV29-1	-	TRBD2	CSVETSGGTDTQYF	TGCAGCGTTGAAACTAGCGGGGGAACAGATACGCAGTATTTT
TRBJ2-3	TRBV9	-	TRBD2	CASSLRLAASTDTQYF	TGTGCCAGCAGCCTCAGACTAGCGGCGAGCACAGATACGCAGTATTTT
TRBJ1-1	TRBV27	medium-sized	-	CASSPQGPTEAFF	TGTGCCAGCAGCCCCCAGGGGCCTACTGAAGCTTTCTTT
TRBJ2-3	TRBV6-6	-	-	CASSYIGSGDTDTQYF	TGTGCCAGCAGTTACATCGGGTCCGGGGACACAGATACGCAGTATTTT
TRBJ2-4	TRBV11-3	-	-	CASSSGTRFIAKNIQYF	TGTGCCAGCAGCTCGGGGACACGATTTATAGCCAAAAACATTCAGTACTTC
TRBJ1-1	TRBV6-5	-	-	CASSYRGSTEAFF	TGTGCCAGCAGTTATCGAGGGTCCACCGAAGCTTTCTTT
TRBJ2-1	TRBV6-5	-	TRBD2	CASSYGSGGAEEQFF	TGTGCCAGCAGTTACGGTAGCGGGGGGGCTGAGGAGCAGTTCTTC
TRBJ1-2	TRBV6-1	-	-	CASSESGGSFVHGYTF	TGTGCCAGCAGTGAATCGGGAGGATCCTTTGTACATGGCTACACCTTC
TRBJ1-1	TRBV27	-	TRBD1	CASSFRDRVKAFF	TGTGCCAGCAGTTTCCGGGACAGGGTTAAAGCTTTCTTT
TRBJ2-7	TRBV5-6	-	-	CASSSPFDSPTLQYF	TGTGCCAGCAGCTCCCCCTTTGACAGCCCTACGCTGCAGTACTTC
TRBJ2-5	TRBV5-6	-	TRBD2	CASSPGLAGGQYF	TGTGCCAGCAGCCCTGGACTTGCGGGGGGACAGTACTTC
TRBJ1-4	TRBV7-9	-	-	CASSSTPGIGGEKLFF	TGTGCCAGCAGCTCGACTCCCGGGATAGGAGGGGAAAAACTGTTTTTT